The rows below give T cell receptor beta chains drawn from one sample of a study of blood T cell repertoires in COVID-19. Profiling relied on immunoSEQ multiplex PCR, and the TCRdb table lists in-frame clones only, not all of them. The sample has a few hundred thousand clones; about 86% are singletons. Input material: PBMCs or T cells enriched from blood (not recorded which). The receptors were gathered from a man aged 50 or older who had recovered from COVID-19. CDR3s include the opening cysteine and the closing phenylalanine or tryptophan. Fields, in order: V gene, D gene, J gene, clone size, CDR3 protein, CDR3 DNA. The D gene is left open where the match is weak. Rows give clone size only sometimes, using once, few, many, or a class for an expanded clone.

TRBV11-3,-,TRBJ2-5,-,CASSYRETQYF,TGTGCCAGCAGCTACAGAGAGACCCAGTACTTC
TRBV24-1,TRBD1,TRBJ1-1,-,CATRGQGNTEAFF,TGTGCCACCAGGGGACAGGGAAACACTGAAGCTTTCTTT
TRBV6-5,-,TRBJ2-1,-,CASSVGNEQFF,TGTGCCAGCAGCGTCGGGAATGAGCAGTTCTTC
TRBV4-3,TRBD1,TRBJ1-2,-,CASSQAQRDRGGYGYTF,TGCGCCAGCAGCCAGGCTCAGCGGGACAGGGGAGGGTACGGCTACACCTTC
TRBV5-1,TRBD2,TRBJ2-2,-,CASSQRPSGGNGELFF,TGCGCCAGCAGCCAGAGGCCTAGCGGGGGCAATGGGGAGCTGTTTTTT
TRBV7-2,-,TRBJ2-1,-,CASSKDWTSYNEQFF,TGTGCCAGCAGCAAAGACTGGACTTCCTACAATGAGCAGTTCTTC
TRBV3-1/TRBV3-2,TRBD1,TRBJ1-1,-,CATRQGGDITEAFF,TGTGCCACCAGACAGGGAGGGGATATCACTGAAGCTTTCTTT
TRBV30,TRBD1,TRBJ1-5,-,CAWNEGGTGWMYQPQHF,TGTGCCTGGAATGAGGGGGGGACAGGGTGGATGTATCAGCCCCAGCATTTT
TRBV5-1,TRBD2,TRBJ2-7,-,CASSLLAGDYEQYF,TGCGCCAGCAGCTTGCTAGCGGGAGACTACGAGCAGTACTTC
TRBV28,-,TRBJ1-5,-,CASSLGGHSNQPQHF,TGTGCCAGCAGTTTGGGGGGTCATAGCAATCAGCCCCAGCATTTT
TRBV7-3,TRBD1,TRBJ1-1,-,CASRSGTGDTEAFF,TGTGCCAGCCGATCCGGGACAGGGGACACTGAAGCTTTCTTT
TRBV6-1,TRBD1,TRBJ1-5,few,CASSDRQGQGPQHF,TGTGCCAGCAGTGACCGACAGGGCCAGGGGCCCCAGCATTTT
TRBV7-6,TRBD2,TRBJ2-3,-,CASTSAGGQLDTQYF,TGTGCCAGCACCTCAGCGGGAGGGCAACTAGATACGCAGTATTTT
TRBV6-1,-,TRBJ1-2,-,CASSEWGSDTF,TGTGCCAGCAGTGAATGGGGCAGCGACACCTTC
TRBV6-1,TRBD1,TRBJ1-2,-,CASSGRRDRVNYGYTF,TGTGCCAGCAGTGGACGCCGGGACAGGGTCAACTATGGCTACACCTTC
TRBV28,TRBD1,TRBJ1-5,-,CASSLFGQVLRNQPQHF,TGTGCCAGCAGTTTGTTTGGACAGGTTTTGCGGAATCAGCCCCAGCATTTT
TRBV7-8,TRBD2,TRBJ2-2,-,CASSWREGRRELFF,TGTGCCAGCAGCTGGAGGGAGGGAAGACGGGAGCTGTTTTTT
TRBV29-1,-,TRBJ1-1,-,CSGSQGNTEAFF,TGCAGCGGATCACAGGGGAACACTGAAGCTTTCTTT
TRBV28,TRBD1,TRBJ1-6,-,CASRYPGTGNSPLHF,TGTGCCAGCCGATACCCCGGGACAGGGAATTCACCCCTCCACTTT
TRBV19,-,TRBJ2-5,few,CASSIVEGRTQYF,TGTGCCAGTAGTATAGTGGAGGGAAGGACCCAGTACTTC
TRBV11-3,TRBD1,TRBJ2-4,few,CASSSPRTGDLAKNIQYF,TGTGCCAGCAGCTCCCCCCGGACAGGGGATCTAGCCAAAAACATTCAGTACTTC
TRBV27,-,TRBJ1-5,-,CASSGWGDGSNQPQHF,TGTGCCAGCAGTGGTTGGGGGGATGGGAGCAATCAGCCCCAGCATTTT
TRBV30,-,TRBJ1-3,-,CAFSDRSSSGNTIYF,TGTGCCTTTTCCGACAGGTCGAGCTCTGGAAACACCATATATTTT
TRBV5-1,TRBD2,TRBJ2-5,-,CASSLASGIEETQYF,TGCGCCAGCAGCTTGGCTAGCGGGATTGAGGAGACCCAGTACTTC
TRBV2,-,TRBJ1-3,-,CASSRAGGGNTIYF,TGTGCCAGCAGTCGGGCGGGTGGCGGAAACACCATATATTTT
TRBV18,TRBD1,TRBJ1-1,-,CASSPRQGLDTEAFF,TGTGCCAGCTCACCTCGACAGGGGCTGGACACTGAAGCTTTCTTT
TRBV12-3/TRBV12-4,-,TRBJ1-2,-,CASGPPTPGRGTF,TGTGCCAGTGGCCCTCCCACACCAGGGCGGGGCACCTTC
TRBV11-3,-,TRBJ2-7,-,CASTPNRGGYEQYF,TGTGCCAGCACCCCTAACAGGGGGGGGTACGAGCAGTACTTC
TRBV21-1,-,TRBJ1-4,-,CASSLPGQINEKLFF,TGTGCCAGCAGTCTACCGGGACAAATTAATGAAAAACTGTTTTTT
TRBV2,TRBD1,TRBJ1-1,-,CASRNWDSKAFF,TGTGCCAGCCGAAATTGGGACAGCAAAGCTTTCTTT
TRBV13,TRBD1,TRBJ2-2,-,CASSYRGRNTGELFF,TGTGCCAGCAGCTACAGGGGGCGGAACACCGGGGAGCTGTTTTTT
TRBV19,-,TRBJ1-5,-,CASSVWELSRGGDQPQHF,TGTGCCAGTAGTGTGTGGGAACTTTCAAGGGGAGGGGATCAGCCCCAGCATTTT
TRBV7-8,TRBD2,TRBJ2-3,-,CASSLATSGGARTDTQYF,TGTGCCAGCAGCTTAGCTACTAGCGGAGGGGCCCGGACAGATACGCAGTATTTT
TRBV7-3,-,TRBJ1-1,-,CASSLTGGVNTEAFF,TGTGCCAGCAGCTTAACCGGGGGGGTGAACACTGAAGCTTTCTTT
TRBV18,-,TRBJ2-1,once,CASSQSISDNEQFF,TGTGCCAGCTCCCAGTCAATATCCGACAATGAGCAGTTCTTC
TRBV5-4,TRBD2,TRBJ2-5,-,CASSPGLAEQETQYF,TGTGCCAGCAGCCCCGGACTAGCGGAGCAAGAGACCCAGTACTTC
TRBV7-6,-,TRBJ2-7,medium-sized,CASSLGRAPPDEQYF,TGTGCCAGCAGCTTAGGCAGGGCCCCGCCTGACGAGCAGTACTTC
TRBV24-1,TRBD1,TRBJ2-1,-,CATSARVGDRAREQFF,TGTGCCACCAGTGCACGCGTAGGAGACAGGGCAAGGGAGCAGTTCTTC
TRBV3-1/TRBV3-2,-,TRBJ1-6,-,CASSQGTVNSPLHF,TGTGCCAGCAGCCAAGGGACAGTTAATTCACCCCTCCACTTT
TRBV18,-,TRBJ1-1,-,CASLKAPEAFF,TGTGCCAGCCTCAAAGCCCCCGAAGCTTTCTTT
TRBV6-5,-,TRBJ2-7,-,CASSPAGYEQYF,TGTGCCAGCAGTCCAGCGGGCTACGAGCAGTACTTC
TRBV7-3,-,TRBJ1-1,-,CASSWDINTEAFF,TGTGCCAGCAGCTGGGACATAAACACTGAAGCTTTCTTT
TRBV6-5,-,TRBJ2-1,-,CASSQGGEQFF,TGTGCCAGCAGCCAAGGGGGTGAGCAGTTCTTC
TRBV11-3,-,TRBJ1-1,-,CASSPRGMGTEAFF,TGTGCCAGCAGCCCACGGGGAATGGGGACTGAAGCTTTCTTT
TRBV7-3,TRBD1,TRBJ2-7,-,CASSLIQDRAYEQYF,TGTGCCAGCAGCTTAATCCAGGACAGGGCCTACGAGCAGTACTTC